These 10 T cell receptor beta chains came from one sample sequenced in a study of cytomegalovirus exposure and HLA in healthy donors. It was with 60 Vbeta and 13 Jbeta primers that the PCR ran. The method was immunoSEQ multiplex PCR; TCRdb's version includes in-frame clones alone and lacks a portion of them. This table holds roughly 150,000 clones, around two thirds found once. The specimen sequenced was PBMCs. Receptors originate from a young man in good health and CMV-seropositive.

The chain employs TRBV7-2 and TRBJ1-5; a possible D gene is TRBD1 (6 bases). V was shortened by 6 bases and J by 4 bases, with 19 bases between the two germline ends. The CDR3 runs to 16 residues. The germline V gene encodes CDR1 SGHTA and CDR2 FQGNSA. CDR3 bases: TGTGCCAGCAGTCGACCCGCCGGGACACAAAATCAGCCCCAGCATTTT. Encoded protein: CASSRPAGTQNQPQHF.

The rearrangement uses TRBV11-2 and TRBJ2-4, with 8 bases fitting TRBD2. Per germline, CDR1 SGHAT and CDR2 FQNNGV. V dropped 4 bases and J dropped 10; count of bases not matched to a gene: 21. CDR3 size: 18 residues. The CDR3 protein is CASSSVGLAGGRGWIQYF. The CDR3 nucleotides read TGTGCCAGCAGCTCAGTCGGGCTAGCGGGCGGTCGGGGTTGGATTCAGTACTTC.

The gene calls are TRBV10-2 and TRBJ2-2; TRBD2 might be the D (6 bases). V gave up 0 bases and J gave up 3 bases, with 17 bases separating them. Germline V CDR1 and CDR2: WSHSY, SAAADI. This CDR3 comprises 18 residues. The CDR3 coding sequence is TGCGCCAGCAGTGAGTCAGGGTCTAGCGTCCTCTACACCGGGGAGCTGTTTTTT. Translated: CASSESGSSVLYTGELFF.

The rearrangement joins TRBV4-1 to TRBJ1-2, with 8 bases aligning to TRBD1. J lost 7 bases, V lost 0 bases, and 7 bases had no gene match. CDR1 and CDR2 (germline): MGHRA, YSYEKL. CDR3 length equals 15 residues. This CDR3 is CASSQDQGAVRGYTF. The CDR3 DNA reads TGCGCCAGCAGCCAAGATCAGGGGGCGGTCCGTGGCTACACCTTC.

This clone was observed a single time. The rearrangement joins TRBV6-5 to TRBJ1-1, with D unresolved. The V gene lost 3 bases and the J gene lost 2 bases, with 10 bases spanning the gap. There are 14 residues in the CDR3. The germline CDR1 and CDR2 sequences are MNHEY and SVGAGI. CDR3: CASSYGRVNTEAFF. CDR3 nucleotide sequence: TGTGCCAGCAGTTATGGGCGGGTAAACACTGAAGCTTTCTTT.

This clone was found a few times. CDR3 amino acids: CASSSYTLNTEAFF. The CDR3 nucleotides are TGTGCCAGCAGCTCGTACACATTGAACACTGAAGCTTTCTTT. The chain links TRBV13 to TRBJ1-1; no firm D call. The CDR3 sequence is 14 residues long. V was clipped by 4 bases and J by 0 bases, with 9 bases between them. Germline CDR1 is PRHDT and CDR2 is FYEKMQ (reference sequence).

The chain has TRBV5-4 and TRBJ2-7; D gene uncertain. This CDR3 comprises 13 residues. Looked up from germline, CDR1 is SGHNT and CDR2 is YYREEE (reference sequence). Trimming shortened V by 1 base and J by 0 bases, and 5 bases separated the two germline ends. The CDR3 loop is CASSLRDSYEQYF. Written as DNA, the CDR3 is TGTGCCAGCAGCTTGCGCGACTCCTACGAGCAGTACTTC.

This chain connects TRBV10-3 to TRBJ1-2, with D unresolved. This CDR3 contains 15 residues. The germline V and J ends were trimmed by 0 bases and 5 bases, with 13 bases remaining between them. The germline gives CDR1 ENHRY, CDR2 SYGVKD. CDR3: CAISESLWADYGYTF. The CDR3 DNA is TGTGCCATCAGTGAGTCGTTATGGGCAGATTATGGCTACACCTTC.

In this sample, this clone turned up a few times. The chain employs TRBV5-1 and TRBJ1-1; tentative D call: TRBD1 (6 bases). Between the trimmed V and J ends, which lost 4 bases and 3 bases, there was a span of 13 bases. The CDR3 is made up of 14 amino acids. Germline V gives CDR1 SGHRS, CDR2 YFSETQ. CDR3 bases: TGCGCCAGCAGCCCGGGACAAGAGTACACTGAAGCTTTCTTT. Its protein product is CASSPGQEYTEAFF.

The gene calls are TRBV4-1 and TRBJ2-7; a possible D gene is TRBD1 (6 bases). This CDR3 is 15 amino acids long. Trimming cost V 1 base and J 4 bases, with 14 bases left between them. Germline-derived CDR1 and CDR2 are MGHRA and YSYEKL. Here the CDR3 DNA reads TGCGCCAGCAGCCAAGGGTTCAGGGGTAGGTACGAGCAGTACTTC. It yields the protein CASSQGFRGRYEQYF.